These 6 T cell receptor gamma chains share one sample of origin, sequenced in a study of gamma-delta T cells after stem cell transplantation. TCRdb processed the RT-PCR reads again with the CATT caller. Of over a thousand gamma-chain clones listed, more than 45% are singletons. The sequencing input was gamma-delta T cells. The receptors come from a human donor. It is not recorded whose cells these are; they may come from a transplant donor.

With respect to this clone: Distinct nucleotide sequences in the sample also encode this CDR3. V usage is TRGV8 and J usage is TRGJ1 or TRGJ2. TCRdb gives no J gene; it was assigned here by matching the DNA to germline. Germline V gives CDR1 VENAVY, CDR2 YDSYNSRV. CDR3 size: 15 residues. The junction had 11 bases not matched to a gene; V was cut back by 1 base and J by 5 bases. CDR3 amino acids: CATWDRFASHYKKLF. Here the CDR3 DNA reads TGTGCCACCTGGGATAGATTTGCATCGCATTATAAGAAACTCTTT.

There are a few counts of this clone. The chain couples TRGV2 to TRGJ1 or TRGJ2. Matching the DNA to germline supplied the J gene, which TCRdb does not give. Germline assignment: CDR1 EGSNGY and CDR2 YDSYNSKV. V was pared by 2 bases and J by 3 bases, with 4 bases of the junction left unmatched. The CDR3 runs to 13 residues. CDR3 residues: CATWDAPYYKKLF. CDR3 DNA sequence: TGTGCCACCTGGGACGCACCTTATTATAAGAAACTCTTT.

This clone was seen a few times. Germline is not matched at one junction end, which may reflect a read error. This chain joins TRGV9 and TRGJ1 or TRGJ2. The CDR3 is 11 amino acids. CDR1 is GITISATS and CDR2 is ISYDGTV in the germline V gene (reference sequence). The CDR3 nucleotides are TGTGCCTTGTGGAATTCTTATAAGAAACTCTTT. Its protein is CALWNSYKKLF.

The chain joins TRGV3 to TRGJ1 or TRGJ2. Here the J gene came from matching the DNA to germline, since TCRdb omits it. The CDR3 is 13 amino acids. Germline V lookup: CDR1 VTNTFY, CDR2 YDVSTARD (reference sequence). J lost 12 bases, V lost 3 bases, and 14 bases had no gene match. CDR3 coding DNA: TGTGCCACCTGGGACTCTCATATAACTAGGAAACTCTTT. It is translated as CATWDSHITRKLF.

No V segment was called; the J segment is TRGJ1 or TRGJ2. The CDR3 runs 11 residues. The CDR3 nucleotides read TGTGCCACCTGGGACGGGCCTAAGAAACTCTTT. Translating gives CATWDGPKKLF.

The J gene was identified as TRGJ1 or TRGJ2, and no V gene was called. The CDR3 has 11 residues. CDR3 protein: CATWDTGKKLF. CDR3 nucleotide sequence: TGTGCCACCTGGGATACCGGGAAGAAACTCTTT.